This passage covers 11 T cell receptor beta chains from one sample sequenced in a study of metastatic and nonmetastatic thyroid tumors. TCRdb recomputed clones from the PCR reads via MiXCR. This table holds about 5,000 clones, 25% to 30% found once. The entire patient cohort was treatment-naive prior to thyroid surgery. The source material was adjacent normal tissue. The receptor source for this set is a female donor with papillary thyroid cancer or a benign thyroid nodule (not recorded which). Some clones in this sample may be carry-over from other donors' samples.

CDR3 coding DNA: TGCAGCGCCGGAACCGGAGCCGGGACTAGCGGGAGCAGAGAGCAGTTCTTC. Translated, it gives CSAGTGAGTSGSREQFF. The rearrangement links TRBV20-1 to TRBJ2-1; 14 nucleotides agree with TRBD2. Germline CDR1 and CDR2: DFQATT and SNEGSKA (reference sequence). The CDR3 is 17 amino acids.

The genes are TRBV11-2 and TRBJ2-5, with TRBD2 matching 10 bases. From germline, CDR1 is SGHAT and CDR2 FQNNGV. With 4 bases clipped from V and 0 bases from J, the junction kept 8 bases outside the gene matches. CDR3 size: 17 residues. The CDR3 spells CASSYTSGIRYQETQYF. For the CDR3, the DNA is TGTGCCAGCAGCTATACTAGCGGGATACGATACCAAGAGACCCAGTACTTC.

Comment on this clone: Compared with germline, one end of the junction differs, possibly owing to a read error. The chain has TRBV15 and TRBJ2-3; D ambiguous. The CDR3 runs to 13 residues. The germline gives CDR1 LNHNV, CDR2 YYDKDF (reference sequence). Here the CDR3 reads CATSPLRADTQYF. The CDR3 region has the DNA TGTGCCACCAGCCCACTCCGGGCAGATACACAGTATTTT. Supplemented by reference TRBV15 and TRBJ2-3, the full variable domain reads DAMVIQNPRYQVTQFGKPVTLSCSQTLNHNVMYWYQQKSSQAPKLLFHYYDKDFNNEADTPDNFQSRRPNTSFCFLDIRSPGLGDTAMYLCATSPLRADTQYFGPGTRLTVL.

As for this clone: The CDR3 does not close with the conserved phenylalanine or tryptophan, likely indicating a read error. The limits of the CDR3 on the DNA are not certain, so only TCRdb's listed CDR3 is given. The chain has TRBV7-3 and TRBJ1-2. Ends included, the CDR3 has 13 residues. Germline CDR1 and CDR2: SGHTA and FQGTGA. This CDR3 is CASSPDGNYGYNY.

The CDR3 protein is CASSLGLQPSNEQFF. For the CDR3, the DNA is TGTGCCAGCAGCTTAGGGCTACAACCGTCCAATGAGCAGTTCTTC. The chain is built from TRBV7-2 and TRBJ2-1, with no clear D. V lost 1 base and J 6 bases, leaving 13 bases between the germline ends. Looked up from germline, CDR1 is SGHTA and CDR2 is FQGNSA. The CDR3 consists of 15 residues.

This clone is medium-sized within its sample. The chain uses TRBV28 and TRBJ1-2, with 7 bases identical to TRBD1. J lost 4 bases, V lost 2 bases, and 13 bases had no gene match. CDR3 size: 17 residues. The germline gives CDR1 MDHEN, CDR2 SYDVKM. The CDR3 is CASSLRGPPYFPYGYTF. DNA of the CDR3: TGTGCCAGCAGTTTAAGGGGGCCACCATATTTTCCCTATGGCTACACCTTC.

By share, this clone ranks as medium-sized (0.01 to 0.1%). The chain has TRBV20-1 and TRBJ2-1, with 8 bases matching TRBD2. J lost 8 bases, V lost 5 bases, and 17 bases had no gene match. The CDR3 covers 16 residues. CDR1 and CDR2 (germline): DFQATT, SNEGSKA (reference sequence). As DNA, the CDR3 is TGCAGTGCTGACAGCAACGGAGCGGGAGTTCTCGATGAGCAGTTCTTC. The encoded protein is CSADSNGAGVLDEQFF.

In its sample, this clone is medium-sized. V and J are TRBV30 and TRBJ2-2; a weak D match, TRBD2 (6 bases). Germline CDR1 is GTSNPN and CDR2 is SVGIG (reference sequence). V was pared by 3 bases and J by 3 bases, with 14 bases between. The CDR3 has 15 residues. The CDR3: CAWSLGGADTGELFF. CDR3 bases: TGTGCCTGGAGCCTAGGAGGGGCGGACACCGGGGAGCTGTTTTTT.

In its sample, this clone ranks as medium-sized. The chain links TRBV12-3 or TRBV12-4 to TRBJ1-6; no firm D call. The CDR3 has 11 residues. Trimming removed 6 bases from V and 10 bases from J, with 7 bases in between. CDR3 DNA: TGTGCCAGCAGGTCTGGGTCACCCCTCCACTTT. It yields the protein CASRSGSPLHF.

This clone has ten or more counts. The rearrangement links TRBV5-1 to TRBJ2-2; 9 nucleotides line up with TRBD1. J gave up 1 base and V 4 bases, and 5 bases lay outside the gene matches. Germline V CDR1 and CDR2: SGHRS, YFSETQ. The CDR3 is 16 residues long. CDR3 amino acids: CASSAPGQGNTGELFF. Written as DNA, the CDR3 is TGCGCCAGCAGCGCCCCGGGACAGGGGAACACCGGGGAGCTGTTTTTT.

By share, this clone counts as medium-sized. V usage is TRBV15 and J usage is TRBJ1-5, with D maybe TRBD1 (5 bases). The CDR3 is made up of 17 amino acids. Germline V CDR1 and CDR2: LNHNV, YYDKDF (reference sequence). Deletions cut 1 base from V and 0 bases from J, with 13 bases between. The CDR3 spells CATSRVAGAYSNQPQHF. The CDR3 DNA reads TGTGCCACCAGCAGAGTTGCCGGGGCGTATAGCAATCAGCCCCAGCATTTT.